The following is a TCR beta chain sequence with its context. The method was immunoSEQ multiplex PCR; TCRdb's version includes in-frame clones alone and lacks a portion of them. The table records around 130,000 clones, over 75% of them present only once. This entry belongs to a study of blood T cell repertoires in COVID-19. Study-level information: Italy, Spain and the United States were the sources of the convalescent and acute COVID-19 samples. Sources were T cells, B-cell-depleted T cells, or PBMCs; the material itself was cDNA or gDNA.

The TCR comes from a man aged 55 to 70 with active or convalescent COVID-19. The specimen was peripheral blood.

In DNA form, the CDR3 reads TGTGCCAGCAGCGTAGGAACAGGGAGTGAAAAACTGTTTTTT. This sequence encodes CASSVGTGSEKLFF. The V and J genes are TRBV9 and TRBJ1-4; D is perhaps TRBD1 (6 bases). Per germline, CDR1 SGDLS and CDR2 YYNGEE. This CDR3 has 14 amino acids. Trimming took 0 bases from V and 7 from J, leaving 10 bases between them.